The table lists the clone carrying this TCR beta chain with a few counts. Its antigen is unknown. One entry per CDR3 protein, called by TCRdb with MiXCR from the RT-PCR reads. The table records 600,000 to 850,000 distinct CDR3 sequences, less than 15% of them present only once. The entry originates in a study of response to subunit inactivated influenza vaccine. Points from the study as a whole: The study's authors posited that every seasonal influenza vaccination enlists few new T cells.

J lost 4 bases, V lost 6 bases, and 4 bases had no gene match. The CDR3 runs 13 residues. The chain carries TRBV12-3 or TRBV12-4 and TRBJ2-3; TRBD1 agrees at 7 bases. The input for sequencing was PBMCs from blood, taken approximately 15 days before vaccination. This receptor was taken from a man between 45 and 60 years old who received an inactivated influenza vaccine. CDR3 loop: CASRDTGADTQYF. As DNA, the CDR3 is TGTGCCAGCAGAGACACAGGGGCAGATACGCAGTATTTT.